Listed here are 10 T cell receptor beta chains from one sample, sequenced in a study of cytomegalovirus exposure and HLA in healthy donors. The study ran its PCR with 60 Vbeta and 13 Jbeta primers. Data came from immunoSEQ multiplex PCR; TCRdb stores just in-frame clones and leaves some out. The profile shows about 150,000 clones, approximately 82% of them singletons. Sequencing input: PBMCs. The receptor set was obtained from a woman in her fifties or sixties in good health and CMV-seropositive.

The chain joins TRBV6-5 to TRBJ1-1; possible D gene TRBD1, 6 bases. The CDR3 covers 15 residues. The germline CDR1 and CDR2 sequences are MNHEY and SVGAGI. Trimming pared 8 bases from V and 5 bases from J, leaving 21 bases between. The CDR3: CASARGGGTRTEAFF. The CDR3 DNA reads TGTGCCAGCGCTCGAGGCGGGGGGACAAGGACTGAAGCTTTCTTT.

The CDR3 DNA sequence: TGTGCCAGCACGGGAGGAGACAGGGGTAGCTCACCCCTCCACTTT. It encodes CASTGGDRGSSPLHF. The rearrangement joins TRBV5-5 to TRBJ1-6, with 8 bases identical to TRBD1. The CDR3 loop spans 15 amino acids. Trimming took 6 bases from V and 10 from J; bases not matched to a gene: 12. Germline V gene sequence: CDR1 SGHKS, CDR2 YYEKEE (reference sequence).

V usage is TRBV30 and J usage is TRBJ1-1; D is possibly TRBD1 (6 bases). Trimming shortened V by 3 bases and J by 0 bases, and 14 bases separated the two germline ends. This CDR3 contains 15 residues. The V gene's germline CDR1 is GTSNPN and CDR2 SVGIG (reference sequence). CDR3 sequence (DNA): TGTGCCTGGAGCCCACAGGGTAACATGAACACTGAAGCTTTCTTT. The encoded protein is CAWSPQGNMNTEAFF.

V is TRBV25-1 and J is TRBJ2-7; 9 bases are a match to TRBD1. Trimming at V came to 7 bases and at J to 3 bases, leaving 7 bases not matched to a gene. The CDR3 loop spans 14 amino acids. Per the germline V gene, CDR1 is MGHDK and CDR2 is SYGVNS. CDR3 residues: CASTRGQGNYEQYF. CDR3 sequence (DNA): TGTGCCAGCACCAGGGGACAGGGAAACTACGAGCAGTACTTC.

As regards this clone: The missing conserved phenylalanine or tryptophan at the end of this CDR3 makes a read error likely. The rearrangement links TRBV27 to TRBJ1-1; a weak D match, TRBD1 (6 bases). This CDR3 contains 13 residues. With 3 bases removed from V and 4 bases from J, the gap between germline ends came to 9 bases. Germline CDR1 reads MNHEY; CDR2 reads SMNVEV (reference sequence). The CDR3 sequence is CASSLTGRTEAFL. The CDR3 nucleotides are TGTGCCAGCAGTTTGACAGGACGCACTGAAGCTTTCCTT.

V gene TRBV2 combines with J gene TRBJ1-3; D may be TRBD1 (6 bases). Germline CDR1 is SNHLY and CDR2 is FYNNEI. Trimming cost V 6 bases and J 4 bases, with 16 bases left between them. There are 15 residues in the CDR3. CDR3 region: CASRETGTGGNTIYF. CDR3 sequence (DNA): TGTGCCAGCAGGGAAACAGGGACCGGAGGAAACACCATATATTTT.

The chain has TRBV10-2 and TRBJ2-7, with 7 positions matching TRBD1. Germline-derived CDR1 and CDR2 are WSHSY and SAAADI. The CDR3 sequence is 14 residues long. V trimming: 8 bases; J trimming: 5 bases; junction bases outside the gene matches: 12. Here the CDR3 reads CASWTGGLLDEQYF. Written as DNA, the CDR3 is TGCGCCAGCTGGACAGGCGGCCTCCTGGACGAGCAGTACTTC.

The chain joins TRBV9 to TRBJ1-2; tentative D call: TRBD1 (5 bases). CDR1 is SGDLS, CDR2 YYNGEE, per germline. The V gene lost 0 bases and the J gene lost 8 bases, with 17 bases spanning the gap. The CDR3 covers 15 residues. The DNA of the CDR3 is TGTGCCAGCAGCGTAGACGAGGGGCGCGGGGCCGGCTACACCTTC. Translation: CASSVDEGRGAGYTF.

In this sample, this clone turned up once. The chain joins TRBV4-2 to TRBJ1-1, with 7 bases matching TRBD1. Germline CDR1 reads LGHNA; CDR2 reads YNFKEQ. The CDR3 spans 16 residues. The J segment lost 3 bases and the V segment lost 3 bases, leaving 10 bases of the junction unmatched. The chain's CDR3 is CASSQQRQGLDTEAFF. CDR3 in DNA: TGTGCCAGCAGCCAGCAACGACAGGGATTGGACACTGAAGCTTTCTTT.

The rearrangement joins TRBV25-1 to TRBJ1-2; D is perhaps TRBD1 (5 bases). CDR1 and CDR2 from the germline V gene are MGHDK and SYGVNS. Deletions cut 4 bases from V and 7 bases from J, with 10 bases between. There are 12 residues in the CDR3. The CDR3 spells CASSAGFSGYTF. The CDR3 region has the DNA TGTGCCAGCAGTGCAGGGTTTTCTGGCTACACCTTC.